This T cell receptor beta chain was captured in a study of cytomegalovirus exposure and HLA in healthy donors. Study-level information: Early on, a data release was issued that held 80 million to 90 million unique TCRs from HLA-typed donors.

Points from the study as a whole: The classifier, whose performance was assessed in both the original and validation cohorts, reportedly diagnosed cytomegalovirus status with high specificity and sensitivity. The sole available immune exposure information was CMV serostatus.

PCR amplification relied on 60 Vbeta primers (plus 13 Jbeta primers). TCRdb keeps only in-frame clones here, not all; method: immunoSEQ multiplex PCR. This repertoire shows roughly 120,000 clones, around three quarters found once; its top ten account for under 7%. This CDR3 is built from 13 residues. Germline CDR1 is SGHTS and CDR2 is YDEGEE. With 2 bases removed from V and 6 bases from J, the gap between germline ends came to 10 bases. Comments on this clone: Its target is unknown.

This clonotype was obtained from a man between 18 and 29 years old in good health and CMV-seropositive. V and J are TRBV5-8 and TRBJ2-3; D is uncertain. The sample taken for sequencing was PBMCs. The CDR3: CASSFVRGDTQYF. The CDR3 nucleotides are TGTGCCAGCAGCTTTGTTCGAGGCGATACGCAGTATTTT.